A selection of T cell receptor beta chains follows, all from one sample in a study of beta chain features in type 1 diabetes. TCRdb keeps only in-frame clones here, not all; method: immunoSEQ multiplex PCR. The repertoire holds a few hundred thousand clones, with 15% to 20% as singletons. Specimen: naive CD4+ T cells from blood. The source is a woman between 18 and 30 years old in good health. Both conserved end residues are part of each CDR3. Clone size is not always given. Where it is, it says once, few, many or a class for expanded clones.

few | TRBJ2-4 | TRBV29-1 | CSVVAVKNIQYF
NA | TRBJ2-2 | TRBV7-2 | CASSLVSAAGELFF
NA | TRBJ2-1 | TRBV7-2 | CASSSKTSGGPYNEQFF
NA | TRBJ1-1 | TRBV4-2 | CASSQDLEAQAFF
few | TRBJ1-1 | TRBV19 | CASSPGNTEAFF
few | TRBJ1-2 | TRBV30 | CACSRDRGQKGYGYTF
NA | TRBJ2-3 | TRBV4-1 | CASRLAGLTTDTQYF
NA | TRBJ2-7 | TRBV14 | CASSQGTGSYEQYF
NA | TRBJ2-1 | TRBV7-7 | CASSSGTSGINEQFF
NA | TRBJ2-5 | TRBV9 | CASSAYDREARETQYF
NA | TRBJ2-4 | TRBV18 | CASSPNPGGSGNIQYF
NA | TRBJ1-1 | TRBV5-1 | CASSLGTGNTEAFF
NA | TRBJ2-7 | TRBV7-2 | CASSFPDRAYEQYF
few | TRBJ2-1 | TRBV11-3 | CASSVGAQPGTVREEQFF
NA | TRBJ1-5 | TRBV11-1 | CASSRSSGNQPQHF
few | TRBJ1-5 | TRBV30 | CAWTPQSSNQPQHF
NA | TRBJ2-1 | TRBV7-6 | CASSLAGGYNEQFF
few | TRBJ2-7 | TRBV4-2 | CASSQAYISGGSYEQYF
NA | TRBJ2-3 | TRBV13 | CASSLSGGGHTDTQYF
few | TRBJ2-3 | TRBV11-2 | CASRATSDTQYF
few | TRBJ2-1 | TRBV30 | CAWSFSGRSYNEQFF
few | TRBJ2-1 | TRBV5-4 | CASSPGLAGAGYNEQFF
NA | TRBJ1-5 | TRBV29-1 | CSVARTGQPQHF
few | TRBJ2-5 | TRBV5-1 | CASSPGQGEETQYF
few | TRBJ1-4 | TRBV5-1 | CASSPRTAEKLFF
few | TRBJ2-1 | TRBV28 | CASSSGQYNEQFF
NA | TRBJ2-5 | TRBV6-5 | CASSGGPGETQYF
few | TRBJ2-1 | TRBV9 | CASSVGGLRTYNEQFF
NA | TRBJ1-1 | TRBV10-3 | CAISAREGEVSFF
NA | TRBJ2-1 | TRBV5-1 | CASRGLASGAYNEQFF
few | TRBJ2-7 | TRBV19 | CASSTTGSHEQYF
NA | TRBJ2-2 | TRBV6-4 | CASSDQGELFF
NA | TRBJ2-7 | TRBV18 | CASSPPPGANEQYF
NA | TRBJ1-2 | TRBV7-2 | CASSPVPGQVFYGYTF
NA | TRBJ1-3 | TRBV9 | CASSVTGSGNTIYF
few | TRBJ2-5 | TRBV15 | CATQGGQETQYF
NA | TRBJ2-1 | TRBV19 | CASSIGLAGGNEQFF
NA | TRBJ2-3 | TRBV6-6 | CASSYPRAGGLDTQYF
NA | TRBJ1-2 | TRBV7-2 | CAIPGWGYYGYTF
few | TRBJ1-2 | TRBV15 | CATSTNGRTGLGGYTF
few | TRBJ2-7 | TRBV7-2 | CASSFFGGADEQYF
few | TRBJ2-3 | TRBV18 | CASSPRYTDTQYF
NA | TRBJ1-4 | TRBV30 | CAWSEGTGGEKLFF
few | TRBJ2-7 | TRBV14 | CASSHGIGEQYF
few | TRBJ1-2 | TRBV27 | CASSHTGANYGYTF
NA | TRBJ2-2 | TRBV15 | CATSRDLQGPGELFF
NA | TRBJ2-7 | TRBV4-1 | CASSQGATYEQYF
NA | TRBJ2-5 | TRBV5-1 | CASIGQPQETQYF
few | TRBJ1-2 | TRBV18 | CASSPERDYGYTF
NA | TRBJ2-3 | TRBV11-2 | CAGGTDTQYF
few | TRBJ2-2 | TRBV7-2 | CASTFSGLNTGELFF
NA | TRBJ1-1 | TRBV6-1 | CASTAVANTEAFF
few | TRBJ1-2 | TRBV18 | CASSPSDRVRYGYTF
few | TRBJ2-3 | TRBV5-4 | CASSSGTSGGGSTDTQYF
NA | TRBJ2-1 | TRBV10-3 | CAGSSANEQFF
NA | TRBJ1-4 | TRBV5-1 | CASSLAGGEGAGKLFF
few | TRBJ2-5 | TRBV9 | CASSVGMGTGQETQYF
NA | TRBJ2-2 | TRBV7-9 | CASSLRGLAGTNTGELFF
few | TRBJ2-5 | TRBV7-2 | CASTVRGAETQYF